Listed below are T cell receptor beta chains from one sample, sequenced in a study of regulatory T cells in long-lasting Graves disease. MiXCR was run by TCRdb on the multiplex PCR reads, yielding one entry per CDR3 protein. The data show about 440,000 distinct CDR3 sequences, about 15% seen once. These same records also appear under a second study, on T cells in Graves' hyperthyroidism and ophthalmopathy.

The material was peripheral blood mononuclear cells (PBMCs), obtained at new diagnosis, from a patient treated with antithyroid drugs. All receptors come from a woman between 25 and 40 years old with Graves disease. The CDR3 runs from the conserved cysteine through the conserved F or W. D genes are given only for firm matches. Clone size, where shown, is once, few, many, or a class for clones that have expanded.

- | TRBJ2-5 | 16 | TRBV7-3 | few | CASSFPRTGLDVTQYF | TGTGCCAGCAGCTTCCCAAGGACGGGTTTGGATGTGACCCAGTACTTC
TRBD2 | TRBJ2-1 | 16 | TRBV28 | many | CASSALGREWNNEQFF | TGTGCCAGCAGTGCCCTTGGGCGGGAGTGGAACAATGAGCAGTTCTTC
- | TRBJ2-3 | 13 | TRBV7-3 | many | CASSRTFTDTQYF | TGTGCCAGCAGCCGGACTTTCACAGATACGCAGTATTTT
TRBD1 | TRBJ2-1 | 15 | TRBV4-1 | many | CASSHGFWTGFEQFF | TGCGCCAGCAGCCACGGCTTCTGGACAGGGTTTGAGCAGTTCTTC
- | TRBJ1-2 | 14 | TRBV20-1 | few | CSPRETALQYGYTF | TGCAGCCCCCGCGAAACCGCGTTACAGTATGGCTACACCTTC
- | TRBJ2-7 | 12 | TRBV3-1 | many | CASSRGLHEQYF | TGTGCCAGCAGCCGCGGACTTCACGAGCAGTACTTC
TRBD1 | TRBJ2-3 | 15 | TRBV6-2/TRBV6-3 | - | CASSYGDRGEYTQYF | TGTGCCAGCAGTTACGGGGACAGGGGGGAGTATACGCAGTATTTT
- | TRBJ1-1 | 14 | TRBV7-9 | - | CASSLSGVDTEAFF | TGTGCCAGCAGCTTGTCAGGGGTGGACACTGAAGCTTTCTTT
TRBD2 | TRBJ2-1 | 13 | TRBV28 | few | CASVREGRSEQFF | TGTGCCAGCGTGCGGGAGGGCCGAAGTGAGCAGTTCTTC
- | TRBJ2-1 | 16 | TRBV5-4 | - | CASSLAGVRAYNEQFF | TGTGCCAGCAGCTTGGCCGGGGTGCGGGCCTACAATGAGCAGTTCTTC
- | TRBJ1-4 | 14 | TRBV2 | few | CASAVVGSFEKLFF | TGTGCCAGCGCCGTGGTGGGATCATTTGAAAAACTGTTTTTT
TRBD2 | TRBJ2-3 | 16 | TRBV27 | - | CASRLAGGGFTDTQYF | TGTGCCAGCAGATTAGCGGGAGGGGGGTTCACAGATACGCAGTATTTT
TRBD2 | TRBJ2-1 | 17 | TRBV19 | many | CASSMSGFGGGGDEQFF | TGTGCCAGTAGTATGTCGGGGTTCGGGGGGGGCGGCGATGAGCAGTTCTTC
- | TRBJ2-1 | 12 | TRBV7-9 | many | CASSLGLREQFF | TGTGCCAGCAGCTTAGGGCTGCGTGAGCAGTTCTTC
- | TRBJ2-7 | 15 | TRBV4-1 | few | CASRQAWTGSYEQYF | TGCGCCAGCAGACAAGCTTGGACGGGATCCTACGAGCAGTACTTC
- | TRBJ2-7 | 13 | TRBV12-3/TRBV12-4 | many | CASSLSQPYEQYF | TGTGCCAGCAGTTTAAGCCAGCCCTACGAGCAGTACTTC
TRBD1 | TRBJ2-2 | 14 | TRBV25-1 | few | CASSYDRVSGELFF | TGTGCCAGCAGCTACGACAGGGTCTCAGGGGAGCTGTTTTTT
- | TRBJ2-1 | 14 | TRBV7-6 | few | CASSLAFSYNEQFF | TGTGCCAGCAGCCTAGCGTTCTCCTACAATGAGCAGTTCTTC
TRBD1 | TRBJ1-5 | 15 | TRBV11-2 | many | CASSLGGTDNQPQHF | TGTGCCAGCAGCTTAGGTGGGACAGACAATCAGCCCCAGCATTTT
- | TRBJ2-5 | 11 | TRBV29-1 | - | CSVYHWETQYF | TGCAGCGTTTATCACTGGGAGACCCAGTACTTC
TRBD2 | TRBJ2-1 | 15 | TRBV27 | many | CASGISGSSYNEQFF | TGTGCCAGCGGAATTAGCGGGAGCTCCTACAATGAGCAGTTCTTC
TRBD1 | TRBJ1-5 | 15 | TRBV19 | few | CASSPTGQGYQPQHF | TGTGCCAGTAGTCCTACAGGACAGGGCTATCAGCCCCAGCATTTT
- | TRBJ1-5 | 13 | TRBV20-1 | many | CSASGQLDQPQHF | TGCAGTGCTAGCGGACAATTGGATCAGCCCCAGCATTTT
- | TRBJ2-1 | 13 | TRBV6-4 | - | CASSYPSGNEQFF | TGTGCCAGCAGTTACCCATCGGGAAATGAGCAGTTCTTC
- | TRBJ1-6 | 14 | TRBV11-1 | - | CASSLATDNSPLHF | TGTGCCAGCAGCTTAGCGACCGATAATTCACCCCTCCACTTT
- | TRBJ2-7 | 16 | TRBV14 | - | CASSQVYGSLRDEQYF | TGTGCCAGCAGCCAAGTTTACGGCTCCCTGAGGGACGAGCAGTACTTC
TRBD2 | TRBJ2-1 | 16 | TRBV3-1 | many | CASSHRLAGAWDEQFF | TGTGCCAGCAGCCATCGACTAGCGGGAGCCTGGGATGAGCAGTTCTTC
TRBD1 | TRBJ2-7 | 14 | TRBV7-9 | many | CASSFGTGPYEQYF | TGTGCCAGCAGCTTCGGGACAGGGCCCTACGAGCAGTACTTC
- | TRBJ1-3 | 18 | TRBV10-3 | few | CAISEAHTGPPGGNTIYF | TGTGCCATCAGTGAGGCCCACACAGGACCCCCTGGCGGAAACACCATATATTTT
TRBD2 | TRBJ2-1 | 13 | TRBV29-1 | few | CSVAGTSYNEQFF | TGCAGCGTTGCCGGGACTAGTTACAATGAGCAGTTCTTC
- | TRBJ2-5 | 13 | TRBV2 | - | CASSGDQVETQYF | TGTGCCAGCAGCGGGGACCAAGTAGAGACCCAGTACTTC
- | TRBJ2-7 | 15 | TRBV5-1 | many | CASSHGTFPTYEQYF | TGCGCCAGCAGCCACGGGACTTTTCCCACCTACGAGCAGTACTTC
TRBD2 | TRBJ2-3 | 16 | TRBV30 | many | CAWSGGTSGSTDTQYF | TGTGCCTGGAGTGGAGGGACTAGCGGGAGCACAGATACGCAGTATTTT
TRBD1 | TRBJ2-7 | 15 | TRBV7-9 | - | CASSLMGQRDYEQYF | TGTGCCAGCAGTTTAATGGGACAGCGAGACTACGAGCAGTACTTC
TRBD2 | TRBJ2-2 | 14 | TRBV10-1 | - | CASMAGGNTGELFF | TGCGCCAGCATGGCGGGAGGGAACACCGGGGAGCTGTTTTTT
TRBD2 | TRBJ2-2 | 14 | TRBV7-8 | few | CAPQSWERGGELFF | TGTGCCCCCCAGTCGTGGGAGCGGGGCGGGGAGCTGTTTTTT
TRBD2 | TRBJ2-1 | 17 | TRBV9 | - | CASSFLPGLAEDNEQFF | TGTGCCAGCAGCTTCTTACCCGGACTAGCGGAAGACAATGAGCAGTTCTTC
- | TRBJ2-4 | 12 | TRBV5-6 | - | CASSDRVDIQYF | TGTGCCAGCAGCGATAGGGTCGACATTCAGTACTTC
- | TRBJ1-4 | 15 | TRBV24-1 | - | CATSDPGGGNEKLFF | TGTGCCACCAGTGATCCCGGGGGAGGTAATGAAAAACTGTTTTTT
- | TRBJ2-5 | 15 | TRBV30 | many | CAWSIQVRWQETQYF | TGTGCCTGGAGCATTCAGGTTCGGTGGCAAGAGACCCAGTACTTC
- | TRBJ2-1 | 15 | TRBV11-1 | - | CASSSRRSGYNEQFF | TGTGCCAGCAGCTCCCGGAGGTCTGGTTACAATGAGCAGTTCTTC
- | TRBJ2-7 | 18 | TRBV4-1 | - | CASSQGPRMTDQTYEQYF | TGCGCCAGCAGCCAAGGGCCGAGAATGACAGACCAGACCTACGAGCAGTACTTC
TRBD1 | TRBJ1-2 | 14 | TRBV27 | many | CASWTGDRNGGYTF | TGTGCCAGCTGGACAGGGGACCGCAACGGGGGCTACACCTTC
- | TRBJ2-1 | 13 | TRBV5-1 | many | CASSPGDFNEQFF | TGCGCCAGCAGCCCCGGGGATTTCAATGAGCAGTTCTTC
TRBD1 | TRBJ2-3 | 14 | TRBV7-9 | many | CASRRTGNTDTQYF | TGTGCCAGCAGGAGGACAGGGAACACAGATACGCAGTATTTT
- | TRBJ1-1 | 15 | TRBV30 | - | CAWSPTVRVDTEAFF | TGTGCCTGGAGTCCCACCGTAAGGGTGGACACTGAAGCTTTCTTT
TRBD1 | TRBJ2-7 | 14 | TRBV20-1 | many | CSARRGQGTIEQYF | TGCAGTGCTAGACGCGGACAGGGGACCATCGAGCAGTACTTC
TRBD1 | TRBJ2-7 | 15 | TRBV28 | many | CASSESGGYSYEQYF | TGTGCCAGCAGTGAATCAGGGGGCTATTCCTACGAGCAGTACTTC
TRBD2 | TRBJ2-2 | 16 | TRBV7-3 | - | CASSATSGRSTGELFF | TGTGCCAGCAGCGCCACTAGCGGGCGGAGCACCGGGGAGCTGTTTTTT
TRBD2 | TRBJ2-3 | 15 | TRBV5-1 | many | CASRTGTTGTDTQYF | TGCGCCAGCAGAACCGGGACTACGGGCACAGATACGCAGTATTTT
- | TRBJ2-6 | 16 | TRBV18 | few | CASSPLRGFGANVLTF | TGTGCCAGCTCACCTCTTAGGGGCTTTGGGGCCAACGTCCTGACTTTC
- | TRBJ2-1 | 12 | TRBV12-3/TRBV12-4 | few | CASSASEYEQFF | TGTGCCAGCAGTGCTTCTGAGTATGAGCAGTTCTTC
- | TRBJ2-7 | 14 | TRBV2 | many | CASSEYGAHYEQYF | TGTGCCAGCAGTGAATATGGGGCGCATTACGAGCAGTACTTC
- | TRBJ2-5 | 13 | TRBV20-1 | many | CSATEGWEETQYF | TGCAGTGCTACTGAGGGGTGGGAAGAGACCCAGTACTTC
TRBD2 | TRBJ2-1 | 15 | TRBV24-1 | - | CATSPGTSVYNEQFF | TGTGCCACCAGTCCGGGGACTAGCGTCTACAATGAGCAGTTCTTC
- | TRBJ2-5 | 12 | TRBV6-1 | many | CASTPGQETQYF | TGTGCCAGCACGCCGGGACAAGAGACCCAGTACTTC